The 11 T cell receptor beta chains below all came from one sample that was sequenced in a study of cytomegalovirus exposure and HLA in healthy donors. The PCR had 60 Vbeta and 13 Jbeta primers. Generated by immunoSEQ multiplex PCR, the TCRdb table keeps only in-frame clones and is missing some. The profile covers approximately 150,000 clones, with around 68% appearing a single time and about 10% taken by the ten largest. Sequences were obtained from PBMCs. These receptors came from a young man in good health and CMV-seropositive.

This clone was counted only a few times. In DNA form, the CDR3 reads TGTGCCAGCAGCCCGGGGGGCTACTCTGGAAACACCATATATTTT. This codes for CASSPGGYSGNTIYF. The rearrangement joins TRBV11-2 to TRBJ1-3; the D gene is possibly TRBD1 (6 bases). V gave up 5 bases and J gave up 0 bases, with 11 bases separating them. The germline CDR1 and CDR2 sequences are SGHAT and FQNNGV. This CDR3 contains 15 residues.

This chain links TRBV6-6 with TRBJ1-1, with D perhaps matching TRBD1 (5 bases). This CDR3 region has 13 residues. The V and J ends lost 7 bases and 3 bases respectively, with 12 bases between them. From germline, CDR1 is MNHNY and CDR2 SVGAGI (reference sequence). The CDR3 spells CASNRATDTEAFF. The CDR3 nucleotides are TGTGCCAGCAATAGGGCGACAGACACTGAAGCTTTCTTT.

This clone was recorded a few times. This chain links TRBV29-1 with TRBJ1-1; 9 bases are a match to TRBD1. V dropped 7 bases and J dropped 1; count of bases not matched to a gene: 13. The CDR3 length is 16 residues. From germline, CDR1 is SQVTM and CDR2 ANQGSEA. Here the CDR3 reads CSASPRSDRGNTEAFF. In nucleotides, the CDR3 is TGCAGCGCCTCTCCCCGTTCGGACAGGGGGAACACTGAAGCTTTCTTT.

Of note for this clone: Germline and junction disagree at one end, which may indicate a read error. The J gene is TRBJ2-5, the V gene TRBV7-9; 13 bases fit TRBD2. Germline V gene sequence: CDR1 SEHNR, CDR2 FQNEAQ (reference sequence). The CDR3 is 17 amino acids. The CDR3 region has the DNA TGTTCCAGCAGCCCCACGGGACTAGCGGGACCGCGGGAGACCCAGTACTTC. This gives the protein CSSSPTGLAGPRETQYF.

This clone occurred a few times. This chain connects TRBV5-1 to TRBJ1-1; D not resolved. This CDR3 is 14 amino acids long. V was cut by 5 bases and J by 3 bases, with 14 bases left in between. Germline V CDR1 and CDR2: SGHRS, YFSETQ. The CDR3 here is CASRPIPADTEAFF. CDR3 nucleotide sequence: TGCGCCAGCAGGCCGATACCCGCGGACACTGAAGCTTTCTTT.

The rearrangement links TRBV15 to TRBJ2-5, with D possibly TRBD1 on 5 matching bases. The J call may not be correct, given that the DNA end is closer to TRBJ2-7. There are 15 residues in the CDR3. The germline gives CDR1 LNHNV, CDR2 YYDKDF (reference sequence). In nucleotides, the CDR3 is TGTGCCACCAGCAGAGAGCGAGACAGCACCTACGAGCAGTACTTC. Its translation is CATSRERDSTYEQYF.

This clone was counted a single time. This sequence joins TRBV9 and TRBJ2-1, with D tentatively TRBD1 (6 bases). The CDR3 is made up of 12 amino acids. CDR1 is SGDLS and CDR2 is YYNGEE in the germline V gene. Trimming pared 5 bases from V and 10 bases from J, leaving 13 bases between. The CDR3 sequence is CASSKGVSEQFF. In DNA form, the CDR3 reads TGTGCCAGCAGTAAGGGGGTGTCGGAGCAGTTCTTC.

This chain uses TRBV28 with TRBJ2-2; maybe TRBD2 (5 bases). Between the trimmed V and J ends, which lost 4 bases and 0 bases, there was a span of 12 bases. The CDR3 spans 16 residues. Looked up from germline, CDR1 is MDHEN and CDR2 is SYDVKM. CDR3 DNA: TGTGCCAGCAGTTCCGTGACTATATCGAACACCGGGGAGCTGTTTTTT. Protein product: CASSSVTISNTGELFF.

V is TRBV10-3 and J is TRBJ1-1; D might be TRBD1 (5 bases). In germline, CDR1 is ENHRY, CDR2 SYGVKD. V was pared by 6 bases and J by 1 base, with 12 bases between. The CDR3 covers 14 residues. Here the CDR3 reads CAIREGPTNTEAFF. CDR3 nucleotides: TGTGCCATCAGGGAGGGGCCGACGAACACTGAAGCTTTCTTT.

This rearrangement joins TRBV19 to TRBJ1-1; a weak D match, TRBD1 (6 bases). CDR3 length equals 14 residues. V lost 9 bases to trimming and J lost 3 bases, with 17 bases between them. CDR1 and CDR2 from the germline V gene are LNHDA and SQIVND (reference sequence). For the CDR3, the DNA is TGTGCCAGCGCTTGGGGGGGGCAAGACACTGAAGCTTTCTTT. This gives the protein CASAWGGQDTEAFF.

J is TRBJ2-1 and V is TRBV9; 10 bases agree with TRBD2. Germline V CDR1 and CDR2: SGDLS, YYNGEE. V trimming: 1 base; J trimming: 8 bases; junction bases outside the gene matches: 6. CDR3 size: 15 residues. As DNA, the CDR3 is TGTGCCAGCAGCGTACTACTAGCGGGACAAGATGAGCAGTTCTTC. Translated: CASSVLLAGQDEQFF.